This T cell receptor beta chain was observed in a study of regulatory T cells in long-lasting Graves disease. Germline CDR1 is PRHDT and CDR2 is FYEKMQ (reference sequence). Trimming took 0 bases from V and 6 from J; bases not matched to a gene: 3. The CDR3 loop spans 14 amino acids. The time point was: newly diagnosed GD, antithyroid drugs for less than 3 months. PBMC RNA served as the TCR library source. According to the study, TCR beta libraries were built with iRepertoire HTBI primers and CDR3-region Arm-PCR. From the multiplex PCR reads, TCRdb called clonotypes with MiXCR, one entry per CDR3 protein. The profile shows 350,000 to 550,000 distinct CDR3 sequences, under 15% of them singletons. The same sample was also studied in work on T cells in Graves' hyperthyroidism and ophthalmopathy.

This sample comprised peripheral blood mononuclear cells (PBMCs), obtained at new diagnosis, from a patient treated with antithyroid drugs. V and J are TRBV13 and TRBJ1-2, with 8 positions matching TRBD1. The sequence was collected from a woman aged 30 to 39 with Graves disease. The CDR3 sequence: CASSLGTGVNGYTF. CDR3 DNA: TGTGCCAGCAGCTTAGGGACAGGGGTTAATGGCTACACCTTC.